This TCR beta chain originates from a study of blood T cells in healthy people across ages. The germline gives CDR1 DFQATT, CDR2 SNEGSKA (reference sequence). V shed 5 bases and J 2 bases; nucleotides not matched to a gene: 11. The CDR3 covers 16 residues. This clonotype was counted at least ten times. Then a second PCR, running roughly 6 to 11 cycles, was carried out with a sample-barcoded 5' primer and a J-beta primer mix. Via MiXCR, TCRdb re-called the 5' RACE reads, giving one row per CDR3 protein. The sample holds over 500,000 distinct CDR3 sequences, more than 45% seen once. Sequenced: blood. This chain links TRBV20-1 with TRBJ2-5, with 10 bases lining up with TRBD2. This clonotype was sampled from a woman older than 75 in good health. CDR3 amino acids: CSASLLSGGTQETQYF. Written as DNA, the CDR3 is TGCAGTGCTTCCCTGCTTAGCGGGGGGACACAAGAGACCCAGTACTTC.